The 24 T cell receptor beta chains below all came from one sample that was sequenced in a study of CD8 T cells in Susac syndrome (dated by TCRdb to about 2019). Library prep was done by the immunoSEQ multiplex PCR assay. RNA was extracted with the RNeasy kit and roughly 0.45 to 1 ug was reverse transcribed using random hexamers. TCRdb passed the public sequencing reads through fastp at Q25 and MiXCR, retaining productive beta sequences. Merged by CDR3 protein, the rows form single entries marked with the most common genes and DNA. The sample table shows about 130,000 distinct CDR3 sequences, and roughly 94% are seen once. Of the sample, about 0.18% falls within the top ten clones. The sample was CD8+ T cells from PBMCs. The receptors were gathered from a human donor with Susac syndrome.

The rearrangement links TRBV9 to TRBJ2-5, with D perhaps being TRBD1 or TRBD2 (5 bases each). The CDR3 consists of 16 residues. From germline, CDR1 is SGDLS and CDR2 YYNGEE. Trimming took off 3 bases at V and 4 bases at J, with 19 bases between the two ends. The CDR3 DNA follows: TGTGCCAGCAGCGATGGACTCTATGGGGCCGGAGAGACCCAGTACTTC. This encodes CASSDGLYGAGETQYF.

This clonotype occurred once. This chain links TRBV14 with TRBJ2-1, with TRBD1 identical over 9 bases. This CDR3 has 13 amino acids. Looked up from germline, CDR1 is SGHDN and CDR2 is FVKESK. V shed 2 bases, J shed 13 bases, and the junction held 6 bases outside the gene matches. CDR3 region: CASSQLGTGYQFF. The CDR3 region has the DNA TGTGCCAGCAGCCAACTTGGGACAGGGTATCAGTTCTTC. The variable domain in full, completed from reference TRBV14 and TRBJ2-1, reads EAGVTQFPSHSVIEKGQTVTLRCDPISGHDNLYWYRRVMGKEIKFLLHFVKESKQDESGMPNNRFLAERTGGTYSTLKVQPAELEDSGVYFCASSQLGTGYQFFGPGTRLTVL.

V usage is TRBV2 and J usage is TRBJ2-2; 10 bases are a match to TRBD2. Germline loops: CDR1 SNHLY, CDR2 FYNNEI. The CDR3 sequence is 16 residues long. Trimming removed 6 bases from V and 4 bases from J; junction bases left unmatched: 8. The CDR3 loop is CASSHQGLATTGELFF. In DNA form, the CDR3 reads TGTGCCAGCAGCCACCAGGGACTAGCGACCACCGGGGAGCTGTTTTTT.

The CDR3 region is CASSMNTGVPYNEQFF. In nucleotides, the CDR3 is TGTGCCAGTAGTATGAACACAGGGGTACCCTACAATGAGCAGTTCTTC. V and J are TRBV19 and TRBJ2-1; 7 bases match TRBD1. J gave up 2 bases and V 3 bases, and 7 bases lay outside the gene matches. Germline CDR1 reads LNHDA; CDR2 reads SQIVND (reference sequence). The CDR3 has 16 residues.

The rearrangement uses TRBV29-1 and TRBJ1-1; tentatively, D is TRBD1 (6 bases). Germline V gives CDR1 SQVTM, CDR2 ANQGSEA. The CDR3 is 13 amino acids. Between the trimmed V and J ends, which lost 7 bases and 6 bases, there was a span of 18 bases. CDR3 loop: CSAFGGGAPEAFF. The DNA of the CDR3 is TGCAGCGCCTTCGGAGGGGGGGCGCCTGAAGCTTTCTTT. Full variable domain (rest looked up from reference TRBV29-1 and TRBJ1-1): SAVISQKPSRDICQRGTSLTIQCQVDSQVTMMFWYRQQPGQSLTLIATANQGSEATYESGFVIDKFPISRPNLTFSTLTVSNMSPEDSSIYLCSAFGGGAPEAFFGQGTRLTVV.

The CDR3 sequence is CSVGGWEEQFF. CDR3 DNA: TGCAGCGTGGGTGGATGGGAGGAGCAGTTCTTC. The rearrangement uses TRBV29-1 and TRBJ2-1, with TRBD2 as a possible D gene (5 bases). CDR1 is SQVTM, CDR2 ANQGSEA, per germline. The CDR3 contains 11 residues. V was clipped by 6 bases and J by 10 bases, with 13 bases between them.

The V gene is TRBV5-1, the J gene TRBJ2-5; 9 bases fit TRBD1. The J segment lost 2 bases and the V segment lost 2 bases, leaving 4 bases of the junction unmatched. Germline CDR1 reads SGHRS; CDR2 reads YFSETQ. This CDR3 is 15 amino acids long. The CDR3 nucleotides read TGCGCCAGCAGCTTCGAGGACAGGGGACAAGAGACCCAGTACTTC. This codes for CASSFEDRGQETQYF.

This clonotype appeared a few times. The V and J genes are TRBV29-1 and TRBJ2-7; possible D gene TRBD2, 5 bases. Germline loops: CDR1 SQVTM, CDR2 ANQGSEA. Trimming pared 1 base from V and 0 bases from J, leaving 7 bases between. CDR3 length: 13 residues. The CDR3 nucleotides are TGCAGCGTTGAAGGGGAGAACTCCTACGAGCAGTACTTC. Protein product: CSVEGENSYEQYF.

The rearrangement joins TRBV4-1 to TRBJ1-3; D is unclear. Per the germline V gene, CDR1 is MGHRA and CDR2 is YSYEKL. Trimming pared 4 bases from V and 2 bases from J, leaving 9 bases between. This CDR3 spans 14 amino acids. In nucleotides, the CDR3 is TGCGCCAGCAGCCCCGCAGCGACTGGAAACACCATATATTTT. Translation: CASSPAATGNTIYF.

This clonotype has just one count. This rearrangement joins TRBV15 to TRBJ1-5, with no clear D. CDR3 length: 17 residues. CDR1 is LNHNV, CDR2 YYDKDF, per germline (reference sequence). V lost 3 bases and J 3 bases, leaving 18 bases between the germline ends. The CDR3 DNA reads TGTGCCACCAGCAGTTCGCCGACATGGGGAAACAATCAGCCCCAGCATTTT. The encoded protein is CATSSSPTWGNNQPQHF.

Only one count was recorded for this clonotype. The chain combines TRBV5-1 with TRBJ1-2; D is unresolved. V dropped 5 bases and J dropped 0 bases, with 17 bases sitting between them. Germline V lookup: CDR1 SGHRS, CDR2 YFSETQ. CDR3 length equals 16 residues. The CDR3 DNA sequence: TGCGCCAGCAGTCCCGGACGAAGTTCCCCTAACTATGGCTACACCTTC. Translation: CASSPGRSSPNYGYTF.

This clonotype was counted a single time. This chain connects TRBV4-1 to TRBJ1-2; 7 positions agree with TRBD1. This CDR3 contains 15 residues. Trimming cost V 0 bases and J 4 bases; bases outside gene matches: 5. The germline V gene encodes CDR1 MGHRA and CDR2 YSYEKL. DNA for the CDR3: TGCGCCAGCAGCCAAGAAGACAGGGTAGGCTATGGCTACACCTTC. Translated: CASSQEDRVGYGYTF.

The V call is TRBV7-9, the J call TRBJ1-2; D is perhaps TRBD1 (6 bases). V dropped 5 bases and J dropped 4 bases, with 14 bases sitting between them. CDR3 length: 14 residues. Looked up from germline, CDR1 is SEHNR and CDR2 is FQNEAQ (reference sequence). CDR3 sequence reads: CASSVPTGAYGYTF. The CDR3 DNA follows: TGTGCCAGCAGCGTTCCGACAGGAGCCTATGGCTACACCTTC.

This rearrangement joins TRBV5-1 to TRBJ2-2; D is unclear. The V and J ends lost 0 bases and 3 bases respectively, with 6 bases between them. CDR3 length: 14 residues. Per germline, CDR1 SGHRS and CDR2 YFSETQ. CDR3 sequence: CASSLGLDTGELFF. CDR3 DNA: TGCGCCAGCAGCTTGGGTCTCGACACCGGGGAGCTGTTTTTT.

V gene TRBV27 combines with J gene TRBJ1-5; 8 positions match TRBD1. CDR1 is MNHEY, CDR2 SMNVEV, per germline (reference sequence). J was trimmed by 3 bases and V by 4 bases; bases with no gene match: 2. The CDR3 runs to 14 residues. The CDR3, as DNA: TGTGCCAGCAGTTCGACAGGGGCCAATCAGCCCCAGCATTTT. It is translated as CASSSTGANQPQHF.

This chain links TRBV5-6 with TRBJ2-7; D is possibly TRBD2 (6 bases). This CDR3 comprises 12 residues. Germline lookup yields CDR1 SGHDT and CDR2 YYEEEE. V dropped 6 bases and J dropped 6 bases, with 13 bases sitting between them. The CDR3, as DNA: TGTGCCAGCATGGAGGGAATTGGCGAGCAGTACTTC. Encoded protein: CASMEGIGEQYF.

This chain links TRBV6-1 with TRBJ1-2, with D tentatively TRBD1 (5 bases). V lost 5 bases and J lost 2, with 12 bases in between. The germline CDR1 and CDR2 sequences are MNHNS and SASEGT. This CDR3 region has 14 residues. CDR3 DNA: TGTGCCAGCAGTTTGGACGGGGGGAACTATGGCTACACCTTC. Translation gives CASSLDGGNYGYTF.

This sequence joins TRBV13 and TRBJ2-3, with D perhaps matching TRBD2 (6 bases). This CDR3 comprises 15 residues. The germline CDR1 and CDR2 sequences are PRHDT and FYEKMQ (reference sequence). The V gene lost 2 bases and the J gene lost 0 bases, with 9 bases spanning the gap. The CDR3 DNA reads as TGTGCCAGCAGCTTACCTAGCGAAAGCACAGATACGCAGTATTTT. Residues: CASSLPSESTDTQYF.

CDR3 bases: TGTGCCAGCAGCCAATATTCAGGGGTCTATGGCTACACCTTC. This encodes CASSQYSGVYGYTF. J is TRBJ1-2 and V is TRBV3-1; tentatively, D is TRBD1 (6 bases). V lost 2 bases to trimming and J lost 4 bases, with 11 bases between them. The germline gives CDR1 LGHDT, CDR2 YNNKEL (reference sequence). The CDR3 consists of 14 residues.

The genes are TRBV28 and TRBJ1-1, with D uncertain. The CDR3 extends over 14 amino acids. V was trimmed by 0 bases and J by 7 bases, leaving 12 bases between them. The germline gives CDR1 MDHEN, CDR2 SYDVKM. CDR3 nucleotide sequence: TGTGCCAGCAGTTTATGGTGGGAAAAAGTTGAAGCTTTCTTT. The encoded protein is CASSLWWEKVEAFF. Complete variable domain (other parts from reference TRBV28 and TRBJ1-1): DVKVTQSSRYLVKRTGEKVFLECVQDMDHENMFWYRQDPGLGLRLIYFSYDVKMKEKGDIPEGYSVSREKKERFSLILESASTNQTSMYLCASSLWWEKVEAFFGQGTRLTVV.

V gene TRBV20-1 combines with J gene TRBJ2-7; D is unclear. V lost 0 bases, J lost 3 bases, and 9 bases lay in between. The CDR3 length is 13 residues. Per germline, CDR1 DFQATT and CDR2 SNEGSKA (reference sequence). The CDR3: CSARDIGIYEQYF. The CDR3 nucleotides are TGCAGTGCTAGAGATATCGGAATCTACGAGCAGTACTTC.

This chain connects TRBV4-2 to TRBJ2-2; D perhaps matches TRBD1 (5 bases). Germline assignment: CDR1 LGHNA and CDR2 YNFKEQ. The CDR3 covers 17 residues. V was cut by 0 bases and J by 2 bases, with 13 bases left in between. CDR3 nucleotide sequence: TGTGCCAGCAGCCAAGAGCGTGAGGACACCAACACCGGGGAGCTGTTTTTT. Translation: CASSQEREDTNTGELFF.

V and J are TRBV27 and TRBJ1-2; D not certain. V lost 5 bases, J lost 8 bases, and 12 bases lay in between. This CDR3 has 12 amino acids. Per the germline V gene, CDR1 is MNHEY and CDR2 is SMNVEV (reference sequence). The CDR3 coding sequence is TGTGCCAGCAGTCCGGGCTCTTTCGGCTACACCTTC. It specifies CASSPGSFGYTF.

This chain uses TRBV6-5 with TRBJ1-2, with TRBD1 matching 12 bases. The CDR3 runs 14 residues. V trimming: 6 bases; J trimming: 6 bases; junction bases outside the gene matches: 5. Germline CDR1 and CDR2: MNHEY and SVGAGI. In DNA, the CDR3 is TGTGCCAGCAGGGGGACAGGGGGCATAGATGGCTACACCTTC. It encodes CASRGTGGIDGYTF.